The following is a T cell receptor beta chain sequence with its context. Its antigen is not yet known. These data belong to a study of CXCR3-negative and CXCR3-positive naive CD8 T cells (dated by TCRdb to the late 2010s). About the investigation overall: In total, some 130 million TRB reads were obtained, corresponding to roughly 1.5 +/- 0.3 million reads per library. The TRBV-TRBJ cluster analysis covered naive subsets from about 5 donors and memory cells from 3 donors. Data from about ten donors, pooled across two independent experiments, went into the diversity and physicochemical repertoire analyses. Paper-wide results and their limitations: Freshly isolated PBMCs were used for most assays because CXCR3 expression went down partially after cryopreservation. Comparably high repertoire diversity was found in both naive subsets, whereas much lower repertoire diversity was found in memory CD8+ T cells. Compared with CXCR3-negative naive cells, CXCR3-positive naive cells had TRB CDR3s with higher hydrophobicity (lower Kidera factor 4), lower energy, and higher strength and volume indices. Surface CD5, linked to self-reactivity in mice, was comparable between naive subsets; TCR interaction strength was therefore also inferred from TRB CDR3 physicochemical properties. Similar TRBV-TRBJ usage was shown by naive CXCR3-negative and CXCR3-positive cells from the same donor, whereas distinct patterns were shown by memory cells.

Sequencing took place on a NextSeq 550. The Human TCR Profiling Kit (MiLaboratory) was used to make UMI-labeled 5' RACE TRB cDNA libraries. cDNA synthesis used the entire amount of extracted RNA, and PCR amplification then used the entire amount of cDNA produced. Libraries were prepared in parallel with an identical number of PCR cycles. The paper's data handling went like this. With a requirement of at least two reads per UMI, MIGEC and MiXCR extracted about 50,000 +/- 10,000 unique UMI-labeled TRB cDNA molecules per library. Each library averaged 40,000 +/- 10,000 functional in-frame TRB CDR3 nucleotide clonotypes without stop codons. After each sample was downsampled to 5000 UMI-labeled TRB molecules, VDJtools was used to calculate diversity metrics such as normalized Shannon-Wiener and Chao1. VDJtools was used to calculate clonotype-size-weighted physicochemical properties of the central five CDR3 residues, namely interaction energy, strength, volume and Kidera factor 4. TCRdb reprocessed the reads; each CDR3 protein sequence makes one entry, and DNA is unavailable. TCRdb assigned the V and J calls; the authors' analysis was not used. The data table for this sample lists more than 50,000 distinct CDR3 sequences. About 0.42% of the sample is held by the ten biggest clonotypes.

For every CD8+ T cell subset, over 250,000 cells were flow-sorted straight into RLT lysis buffer, and each subset was sorted in triplicate. To keep memory contaminants out, a stringent definition of naive CD8+ T cells was applied: CD45RO-CCR7+CD27+CD95-. Peripheral blood mononuclear cells were isolated from buffy coats by standard density gradient centrifugation. Naive CXCR3-negative and CXCR3-positive CD8+ T cells were flow-sorted on a FACSAria III. Total RNA was extracted from sorted cells with an RNeasy Mini Kit. The CDR3 sequence holds 15 residues, the cysteine and phenylalanine included. A DNA sequence was not provided. Per the germline V gene, MNHEY is the CDR1 and SVGAGI is the CDR2.

The clonotype comes from a human donor in good health. Some clones in this sample may be carry-over from other donors' samples. The sample taken for sequencing was naive CXCR3- CD8+ T cells from blood. In the paper's terms, the cell subset or site label means: CD45RO-CCR7+CD27+CD95- naive CD8+ T cells lacking CXCR3 (TNR3-). The receptor chain draws on TRBV6-5 and TRBJ2-7; TCRdb picks TRBD1, but there is no DNA to check that call. This receptor has the CDR3 CASSYSGTAFYEQYF.